These 3 T cell receptor beta chains were all obtained from the same sample, sequenced in a study of blood T cell repertoires in COVID-19. The repertoire was sequenced with immunoSEQ multiplex PCR; TCRdb's copy has only in-frame clones and lacks some. The data hold approximately 320,000 clones, with 90% observed a single time. Sequenced input: PBMCs or T cells enriched from blood (not recorded which). All receptors derive from a man aged 55 to 70 who had recovered from COVID-19.

The chain couples TRBV29-1 to TRBJ1-2; possible D gene TRBD1, 6 bases. V shed 3 bases and J shed 4 bases, with 15 bases lying between them. The CDR3 spans 14 residues. In germline, CDR1 is SQVTM, CDR2 ANQGSEA. As DNA, the CDR3 is TGCAGCGTTGAGACAGGTCCTGGTACCTATGGCTACACCTTC. Its protein is CSVETGPGTYGYTF.

In regard to this clone: This CDR3 is also generated by other DNA sequences in the sample. The chain joins TRBV5-1 to TRBJ1-3; D may be TRBD1 (5 bases). Per the germline V gene, CDR1 is SGHRS and CDR2 is YFSETQ. V was shortened by 0 bases and J by 4 bases, with 5 bases between the two germline ends. The CDR3 loop spans 13 amino acids. The CDR3 coding sequence is TGCGCCAGCAGCTTGGACAGGGGAAACACCATATATTTT. Its translation is CASSLDRGNTIYF.

A note on this clone: The same CDR3 arises from other DNA sequences in this sample as well. V is TRBV7-6 and J is TRBJ2-7; possible D gene TRBD2, 6 bases. CDR3 size: 13 residues. V shed 5 bases and J shed 3 bases, with 11 bases lying between them. Germline V lookup: CDR1 SGHVS, CDR2 FNYEAQ. The CDR3: CASSPGTGYEQYF. CDR3 coding DNA: TGTGCCAGCAGCCCCGGGACTGGCTACGAGCAGTACTTC.